This entry features one TCR beta chain sequence. Unmatched junction bases numbered 14, after V lost 3 bases and J lost 2 bases. The CDR3 extends over 19 amino acids. Germline V lookup: CDR1 LNHDA, CDR2 SQIVND (reference sequence). This record belongs to a study of T cells in Graves' hyperthyroidism and ophthalmopathy. Study as a whole: The initial diagnosis was the point when peripheral blood was collected, ahead of any treatment.

Amplified TCR beta CDR3 regions derived from RNA transcripts. Using the HTBI primer set, a first-round RT-PCR was run on the TCR CDR3. From the multiplex PCR reads, TCRdb called clonotypes with MiXCR, one entry per CDR3 protein. The profile shows roughly 200,000 distinct CDR3 sequences, around 20% of them singletons. The chain carries TRBV19 and TRBJ2-3; 10 nucleotides agree with TRBD2. Sequences were obtained from blood. The source of this sequence is a man between 40 and 49 years old with Graves' hyperthyroidism. The CDR3 region has the DNA TGTGCCAGTAGTATCCGGGGGTCTAGCGGGAGCCGGCTCACAGATACGCAGTATTTT. Protein: CASSIRGSSGSRLTDTQYF.